The 11 T cell receptor beta chains below all came from one sample that was sequenced in a study of monozygotic twins with cystic fibrosis. The table came from immunoSEQ multiplex PCR; TCRdb's copy has only in-frame clones and leaves some out. The sample holds 39,000 or so clones; 75% to 95% are singletons and the top ten take 0.19%. The sequenced sample consisted of blood. The receptors stem from a boy aged 2 to 10 with cystic fibrosis.

This chain connects TRBV15 to TRBJ1-2, with TRBD1 matching over 7 bases. V trimming: 3 bases; J trimming: 7 bases; junction bases outside the gene matches: 14. This CDR3 has 16 residues. CDR1 and CDR2 from the germline V gene are LNHNV and YYDKDF (reference sequence). CDR3: CATSRGTEGALGGYTF. CDR3 DNA: TGTGCCACCAGCAGGGGGACAGAAGGTGCCCTGGGTGGCTACACCTTC.

The chain uses TRBV6-6 and TRBJ1-1; possibly TRBD1 for D (6 bases). The germline gives CDR1 MNHNY, CDR2 SVGAGI (reference sequence). V was clipped by 2 bases and J by 5 bases, with 12 bases between them. The CDR3 is made up of 14 amino acids. In nucleotides, the CDR3 is TGTGCCAGCAGTTACGACGTGAGGGGGACTGAAGCTTTCTTT. Encoded protein: CASSYDVRGTEAFF.

The rearrangement uses TRBV7-2 and TRBJ2-7; TRBD1 aligns across 10 bases. The trim removed 4 bases at V and 7 bases at J, leaving 4 bases unmatched. The germline V gene has CDR1 SGHTA and CDR2 FQGNSA. The CDR3 length is 13 residues. For the CDR3, the DNA is TGTGCCAGCAGCTACGGGACAGGGGATGAGCAGTACTTC. As protein: CASSYGTGDEQYF.

J is TRBJ2-1 and V is TRBV2; TRBD2 is a possible D gene (6 bases). CDR3 size: 16 residues. Between the trimmed V and J ends, which lost 7 bases and 5 bases, there was a span of 21 bases. CDR1 SNHLY and CDR2 FYNNEI come from the germline V gene. CDR3 nucleotide sequence: TGTGCCAGCACCCCCGTGGGGGGTGAGAGACACAATGAGCAGTTCTTC. As protein: CASTPVGGERHNEQFF.

This clone was seen only a few times. V gene TRBV7-8 combines with J gene TRBJ1-1, with D unclear. The ends were cut back, 5 bases at V and 4 bases at J, with 11 bases in the middle. There are 13 residues in the CDR3. CDR1 and CDR2 (germline): SGHVS, FQNEAQ. The CDR3, as DNA: TGTGCCAGCAGCCCCAACTTGGGCACTGAAGCTTTCTTT. The encoded protein is CASSPNLGTEAFF.

The chain employs TRBV27 and TRBJ1-4, with 11 bases identical to TRBD1. Looked up from germline, CDR1 is MNHEY and CDR2 is SMNVEV (reference sequence). V lost 5 bases to trimming and J lost 10 bases; unmatched junction nucleotides: 6. The CDR3 extends over 14 amino acids. This CDR3 reads CASSAGQGAGKLFF. In DNA form, the CDR3 reads TGTGCCAGCAGTGCCGGACAGGGGGCTGGAAAACTGTTTTTT.

The chain couples TRBV10-3 to TRBJ1-6; 7 nucleotides agree with TRBD1. Germline CDR1 ENHRY, CDR2 SYGVKD. The CDR3 totals 15 residues. After removal of 8 bases from V and 7 bases from J, the junction contained 11 bases not matched to a gene. CDR3 nucleotide sequence: TGTGCCATCTTGAGAGGTGCAGGGGGAAATTCACCCCTCCACTTT. This encodes CAILRGAGGNSPLHF.

V gene TRBV9 combines with J gene TRBJ2-3, with 10 bases aligning to TRBD2. J lost 3 bases, V lost 0 bases, and 1 base had no gene match. CDR1 is SGDLS and CDR2 is YYNGEE in the germline V gene. The CDR3 length is 15 residues. CDR3 sequence: CASSVVSGGTDTQYF. CDR3 coding DNA: TGTGCCAGCAGCGTAGTTAGCGGGGGGACAGATACGCAGTATTTT. Combining the CDR3 with reference TRBV9 and TRBJ2-3 gives the whole variable domain DSGVTQTPKHLITATGQRVTLRCSPRSGDLSVYWYQQSLDQGLQFLIQYYNGEERAKGNILERFSAQQFPDLHSELNLSSLELGDSALYFCASSVVSGGTDTQYFGPGTRLTVL.

The genes are TRBV11-3 and TRBJ2-7; 10 bases agree with TRBD1. Germline values: CDR1 SGHNT, CDR2 YENEEA. The CDR3 length is 15 residues. J lost 7 bases, V lost 5 bases, and 11 bases had no gene match. CDR3 in DNA: TGTGCCAGCAGCCTGCGGAGACAGGGGGCGCGGGAGCAGTACTTC. Translated: CASSLRRQGAREQYF. The full variable domain, rest sourced from reference TRBV11-3 and TRBJ2-7, is EAGVVQSPRYKIIEKKQPVAFWCNPISGHNTLYWYLQNLGQGPELLIRYENEEAVDDSQLPKDRFSAERLKGVDSTLKIQPAELGDSAVYLCASSLRRQGAREQYFGPGTRLTVT.

The chain uses TRBV11-2 and TRBJ2-1; D may match TRBD1 or TRBD2 (5 bases each). V was clipped by 4 bases and J by 5 bases, with 12 bases between them. CDR1 and CDR2 from the germline V gene are SGHAT and FQNNGV. The CDR3 sequence is 14 residues long. DNA for the CDR3: TGTGCCAGCAGCTCGTACCGGGACCACAATGAGCAGTTCTTC. This gives the protein CASSSYRDHNEQFF. The whole variable domain, remainder taken from reference TRBV11-2 and TRBJ2-1, is EAGVAQSPRYKIIEKRQSVAFWCNPISGHATLYWYQQILGQGPKLLIQFQNNGVVDDSQLPKDRFSAERLKGVDSTLKIQPAKLEDSAVYLCASSSYRDHNEQFFGPGTRLTVL.

This sequence joins TRBV7-6 and TRBJ1-1; possibly TRBD1 for D (5 bases). Trimming stripped 0 bases from V and 8 bases from J, with 16 bases between. Per germline, CDR1 SGHVS and CDR2 FNYEAQ. The CDR3 is 15 amino acids. The CDR3 spells CASSLAPGFVVEAFF. In DNA form, the CDR3 reads TGTGCCAGCAGCTTAGCACCAGGGTTCGTTGTCGAAGCTTTCTTT.